This entry concerns a single TCR beta chain. Its specific antigen is unknown. The record has no base qualities; no much larger clone is one base away. The data derive from a study of cytomegalovirus exposure and HLA in healthy donors (dated by TCRdb to about 2017). At the level of the whole study: According to a later analysis, the 120 or so validation repertoires were produced on the same platform as the approximately 690 repertoires of the first cohort. The study was designed to test whether signatures of past pathogen exposure could be identified by cataloging public T cell receptors. Along with the roughly 670-subject first cohort, a separate validation cohort of roughly 110 different subjects was used. To predict cytomegalovirus infection status, the study brought together high-throughput TCR immunosequencing, statistical association of individual TCRs with disease status, and machine learning. General findings and caveats noted by the study authors: In vitro tests confirmed that a few of the cytomegalovirus-associated TCR beta chains recognize cytomegalovirus antigens. Most TCR sequences were seen in very few donors, while some public TCRs were found in many individuals. A later analysis lacked HLA typing for the validation cohort, so it scored co-occurrence in that cohort across all 110 or so repertoires. In a later analysis, TCRs clustered in the first cohort were found to also tend to co-occur in the 120 validation repertoires, with 85% to 95% of cluster scores above 0. It was suggested by the authors that the approach could potentially be generalized to other disease states and immunological phenotypes. The study listed 150 to 200 TCR beta chains as associated with cytomegalovirus. In both the original and validation cohorts, the classifier was reported to diagnose cytomegalovirus status with high specificity and sensitivity.

Separate from the approximately 690-subject first cohort, the validation cohort of 90 to 150 subjects was the group to which the donors belonged. Library preparation was by the immunoSEQ multiplex PCR assay. The authors' analysis ran thus. To diagnose cytomegalovirus status from the catalog of TCR beta chain sequences, a statistical classification framework was built. Here the immuneACCESS table is served through TCRdb, limited to in-frame sequences with V and J called. Missing clones are a known gap in these copies; in checked studies unresolved V genes cover under half, and the rest lacks a known reason. That table gives V, J and clone size, and the DNA gave D and trimming. The sample records about 69,000 clones, nearly 96% of which are singletons. Together, the top ten hold 4.5% of the sample. Sequences GTSNPN (CDR1) and SVGIG (CDR2) are obtained from the germline V gene (reference sequence). Its CDR3 holds 15 amino acids, cysteine through phenylalanine. The sequence is cut down to CDR3 DNA, 45 bases in frame from base 1. V is clipped by 4 bases and J by 7 bases, and the sequence between their germline boundaries is 19 bases long.

The specimen sequenced was PBMCs. The clonotype originates from a woman younger than 30 in good health and CMV-seropositive. The chain employs TRBV30 and TRBJ1-4; a tentative D call is TRBD1 (6 bases match). This receptor has the CDR3 CAWNANRARIEKLFF. In nucleotides, the sequence is TGTGCCTGGAATGCGAACAGGGCGAGAATTGAAAAACTGTTTTTT.